The clone carrying this T cell receptor (beta chain) showed up just a few times. The antigen remains undetermined. This entry comes from a study of lymphopenia after photon versus proton radiotherapy. Points from the study as a whole: Post-nadir TCR diversity decline inversely tracked overall survival among those who died. Proton therapy kept repertoires fairly stable, unlike photons, which gained effector/memory cells. Post-nadir diversity loss with photons came from oligoclonal expansion, particularly CD8+ Temra cells.

Produced via immunoSEQ multiplex PCR; TCRdb's table is partial and in-frame only. The sample has fewer than 25,000 clones, around nine tenths seen once. Germline CDR1 reads KGHSH; CDR2 reads LQKENI. CDR3 length: 14 residues. Trimming took 3 bases from V and 5 from J; bases not matched to a gene: 2. The source is an elderly man with esophageal cancer. The chain joins TRBV18 to TRBJ1-4; 8 positions match TRBD1. The sample in question was peripheral blood, obtained from a patient treated with proton-based radiotherapy. CDR3 coding DNA: TGTGCCAGCTCACCGGGACAGGAGAATGAAAAACTGTTTTTT. Protein: CASSPGQENEKLFF.